Following are 18 T cell receptor beta chains from one sample sequenced in a study of blood T cells in healthy people across ages. Sample-barcoded 5' priming and a J-beta primer mix drove a second PCR of about 6 to 12 cycles. MiXCR, run by TCRdb on the 5' RACE reads, gives a single entry per CDR3 protein. In the table there are about 2 million distinct CDR3 sequences, about 49% of which are singletons. The sequenced sample was blood. The receptors come from a woman aged 40 to 50 in good health.

The genes are TRBV7-8 and TRBJ2-2; D ambiguous. Trimming removed 2 bases from V and 3 bases from J, with 16 bases in between. Germline-derived CDR1 and CDR2 are SGHVS and FQNEAQ. This CDR3 is 17 amino acids long. The CDR3, as DNA: TGTGCCAGCAGCTTAAATTGGGCCTCCCTCGACACCGGGGAGCTGTTTTTT. This sequence encodes CASSLNWASLDTGELFF.

This clonotype was observed a few times. The CDR3 region is CASSLKTGRDIQYF. CDR3 bases: TGTGCCAGCAGCTTAAAGACAGGGCGGGACATTCAGTACTTC. The chain has TRBV7-2 and TRBJ2-5; 7 bases agree with TRBD1. The J call is in doubt because the DNA end fits TRBJ2-4 better. Germline V lookup: CDR1 SGHTA, CDR2 FQGNSA. This CDR3 contains 14 residues.

DNA of the CDR3: TGTGCCAGCAGTTACTCGGAGCGGGAGCAGTTCTTC. Translated, it gives CASSYSEREQFF. This chain connects TRBV6-5 to TRBJ2-1, with D perhaps matching TRBD2 (5 bases). CDR3 length: 12 residues. Trimming took off 0 bases at V and 10 bases at J, with 7 bases between the two ends. CDR1 MNHEY and CDR2 SVGAGI come from the germline V gene.

This clonotype was counted ten times or more. This chain links TRBV29-1 with TRBJ2-1, with a weak D call TRBD1 (5 bases). This CDR3 contains 12 residues. V lost 6 bases to trimming and J lost 4 bases, with 10 bases between them. Looked up from germline, CDR1 is SQVTM and CDR2 is ANQGSEA. The CDR3 DNA sequence: TGCAGCGTAGAACAGGTTTACAATGAGCAGTTCTTC. Its protein is CSVEQVYNEQFF.

The V call is TRBV6-6, the J call TRBJ2-7; the D gene is possibly TRBD2 (6 bases). Per the germline V gene, CDR1 is MNHNY and CDR2 is SVGAGI (reference sequence). CDR3 length: 12 residues. V lost 8 bases and J 2 bases, leaving 10 bases between the germline ends. The CDR3 sequence: CASRRVPYEQYF. CDR3 coding DNA: TGTGCCAGCCGGAGGGTCCCCTACGAGCAGTACTTC.

This clonotype has just a few counts. V usage is TRBV14 and J usage is TRBJ2-1; the D is unclear. The CDR3 is 17 residues long. In germline, CDR1 is SGHDN, CDR2 FVKESK. Trimming pared 0 bases from V and 0 bases from J, leaving 12 bases between. The chain's CDR3 is CASSQDQVFGSYNEQFF. The CDR3 DNA is TGTGCCAGCAGCCAAGATCAAGTTTTTGGCTCCTACAATGAGCAGTTCTTC.

J is TRBJ2-3 and V is TRBV5-6; the D gene could be TRBD1 or TRBD2 (6 bases each). V gave up 4 bases and J gave up 2 bases, with 11 bases separating them. Per germline, CDR1 SGHDT and CDR2 YYEEEE. This CDR3 has 14 amino acids. The CDR3: CASSPGADTDTQYF. In DNA form, the CDR3 reads TGTGCCAGCAGCCCGGGGGCCGACACAGATACGCAGTATTTT. The full variable domain, in which reference TRBV5-6 and TRBJ2-3 provide the parts outside the CDR3, is DAGVTQSPTHLIKTRGQQVTLRCSPKSGHDTVSWYQQALGQGPQFIFQYYEEEERQRGNFPDRFSGHQFPNYSSELNVNALLLGDSALYLCASSPGADTDTQYFGPGTRLTVL.

The chain recombines TRBV15 with TRBJ1-4; D uncertain. This CDR3 region has 14 residues. V lost 5 bases and J 0 bases, leaving 7 bases between the germline ends. Germline CDR1 LNHNV, CDR2 YYDKDF (reference sequence). The CDR3 protein is CATSALATNEKLFF. The CDR3 nucleotides read TGTGCCACCAGCGCTCTCGCAACTAATGAAAAACTGTTTTTT.

The chain employs TRBV28 and TRBJ2-7; D remains ambiguous. CDR3 length: 12 residues. The V end lost 7 bases, the J end lost 7 bases, and 14 bases lay between the germline ends. Germline V gene sequence: CDR1 MDHEN, CDR2 SYDVKM. CDR3 nucleotide sequence: TGTGCCAGCACCTCTTTAGTGGGGGAGCAGTACTTC. Its protein product is CASTSLVGEQYF.

The chain combines TRBV18 with TRBJ2-3; D not resolved. CDR1 KGHSH and CDR2 LQKENI come from the germline V gene. Trimming removed 3 bases from V and 0 bases from J, with 10 bases in between. The CDR3 covers 15 residues. This CDR3 is CASSPQGKSTDTQYF. The CDR3 bases are TGTGCCAGCTCACCTCAAGGGAAAAGCACAGATACGCAGTATTTT.

The chain recombines TRBV20-1 with TRBJ2-1; D perhaps matches TRBD2 (5 bases). The germline V gene has CDR1 DFQATT and CDR2 SNEGSKA (reference sequence). CDR3 length: 15 residues. V gave up 0 bases and J gave up 4 bases, with 13 bases separating them. The CDR3 nucleotides are TGCAGTGCTAGAGAAAGGCGGGTGAAGTACAATGAGCAGTTCTTC. Translating it yields CSARERRVKYNEQFF.

The chain has TRBV15 and TRBJ2-1, with D tentatively TRBD1 or TRBD2 (6 bases each). CDR1 is LNHNV and CDR2 is YYDKDF in the germline V gene (reference sequence). V was trimmed by 6 bases and J by 3 bases, leaving 18 bases between them. The CDR3 covers 16 residues. CDR3 loop: CATSNSWRGSYNEQFF. The CDR3 region has the DNA TGTGCCACCAGTAACTCTTGGAGGGGGAGCTACAATGAGCAGTTCTTC.

V usage is TRBV20-1 and J usage is TRBJ1-2; D may be TRBD1 (6 bases). V was trimmed by 6 bases and J by 3 bases, leaving 14 bases between them. The CDR3 is made up of 13 amino acids. CDR1 is DFQATT, CDR2 SNEGSKA, per germline (reference sequence). The DNA for the CDR3 is TGCAGTGCAAGCAGGGGACAATACTATGGCTACACCTTC. Amino acid sequence: CSASRGQYYGYTF.

This clonotype was seen more than once but under ten times. This chain uses TRBV6-1 with TRBJ2-5; a weak D match, TRBD1 (6 bases). Trimming took off 4 bases at V and 5 bases at J, with 20 bases between the two ends. The CDR3 has 16 residues. Germline CDR1 and CDR2: MNHNS and SASEGT. The DNA for the CDR3 is TGTGCCAGCAGTGCTCGTACAGGGCTCCCTAGTGAGACCCAGTACTTC. Protein: CASSARTGLPSETQYF.

The V call is TRBV19, the J call TRBJ1-6; a possible D gene is TRBD1 (5 bases). Trimming removed 5 bases at V and 11 bases at J, with 13 bases between. This CDR3 is 13 amino acids long. CDR1 is LNHDA and CDR2 is SQIVND in the germline V gene (reference sequence). CDR3 DNA sequence: TGTGCCAGTAGTTTGCAGGGAGTAGCACCCCTCCACTTT. Translating gives CASSLQGVAPLHF.

The CDR3 DNA sequence: TGTGCCAGCAGCCAAGATGGGGGAAGGAGGGCCGCCTACGAGCAGTACTTC. Amino acids: CASSQDGGRRAAYEQYF. The genes are TRBV14 and TRBJ2-7; D possibly corresponds to TRBD2 (6 bases). V lost 0 bases and J lost 2, with 17 bases in between. CDR3 size: 17 residues. Germline V gives CDR1 SGHDN, CDR2 FVKESK. Full variable domain (missing parts from reference TRBV14 and TRBJ2-7): EAGVTQFPSHSVIEKGQTVTLRCDPISGHDNLYWYRRVMGKEIKFLLHFVKESKQDESGMPNNRFLAERTGGTYSTLKVQPAELEDSGVYFCASSQDGGRRAAYEQYFGPGTRLTVT.

The CDR3 DNA reads TGTGCCAGCAGTTACTCGTCGTCGGAGCAGTTCTTC. Its translation: CASSYSSSEQFF. The V gene is TRBV6-2 or TRBV6-3, the J gene TRBJ2-1; no clear D gene. The CDR3 length is 12 residues. CDR1 and CDR2 (germline): MNHEY, SVGEGT. Trimming took off 0 bases at V and 10 bases at J, with 7 bases between the two ends.

The V and J genes are TRBV28 and TRBJ2-5, with D perhaps TRBD2 (5 bases). The J call is doubtful: the DNA matches TRBJ2-4 better. CDR1 MDHEN and CDR2 SYDVKM come from the germline V gene. This CDR3 comprises 17 residues. Written as DNA, the CDR3 is TGTGCCAGCAGTTCCCCCCCGGGAAAGACGAGCAAAAACATTCAGTACTTC. Translating gives CASSSPPGKTSKNIQYF.